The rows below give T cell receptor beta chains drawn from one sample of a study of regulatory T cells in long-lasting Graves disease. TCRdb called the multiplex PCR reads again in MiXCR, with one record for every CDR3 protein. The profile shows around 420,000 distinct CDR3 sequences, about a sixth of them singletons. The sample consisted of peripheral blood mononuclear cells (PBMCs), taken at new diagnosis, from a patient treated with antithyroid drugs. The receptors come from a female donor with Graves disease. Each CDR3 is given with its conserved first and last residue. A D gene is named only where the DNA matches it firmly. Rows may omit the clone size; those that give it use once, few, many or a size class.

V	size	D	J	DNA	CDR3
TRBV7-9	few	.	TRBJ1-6	TGTGCCAGCAGCCACCGCTCCCCGCCGGGGGCTTATTGGCGAAGCTCCTATAATTCACCCCTCCACTTT	CASSHRSPPGAYWRSSYNSPLHF
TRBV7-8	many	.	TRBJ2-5	TGTGCCAGCAGCACCAGAAGGGAATGGGTCAGGGCCCAAGAGACCCAGTACTTC	CASSTRREWVRAQETQYF
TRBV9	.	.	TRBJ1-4	TGTGCCAGCAGCGTGGGGACACTTTTT	CASSVGTLF
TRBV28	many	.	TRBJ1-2	TGTGCCAGCAGTCCCAAGGAAAACTATGGCTACACCTTC	CASSPKENYGYTF
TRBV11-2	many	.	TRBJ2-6	TGTGCCAGCAGCGACGTAAGGGGAAGCAAACTCTCTGGGGCCAACGTCCTGACTTTC	CASSDVRGSKLSGANVLTF
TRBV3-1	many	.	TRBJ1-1	TGTGCCAGCAGCCAAGTAGCCATGAACACTGAAGCTTTCTTT	CASSQVAMNTEAFF
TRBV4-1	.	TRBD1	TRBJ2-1	TGCGCCAGCAGGAGGACAGGGTTCGGGAATGAGCAGTTCTTC	CASRRTGFGNEQFF
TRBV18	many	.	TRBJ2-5	TGTGCCAGCTCACCGACGACAGGAGAAGAGACCCAGTACTTC	CASSPTTGEETQYF
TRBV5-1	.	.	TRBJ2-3	TGCGCCAGCAGCTTGGTCGGGAGAACGGATACGCAGTATTTT	CASSLVGRTDTQYF
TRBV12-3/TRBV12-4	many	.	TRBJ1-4	TGTGCCAGCAGTTTACCCTGGGACCGCGAAAAACTGTTTTTT	CASSLPWDREKLFF
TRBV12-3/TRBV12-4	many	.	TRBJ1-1	TGTGCCAGCAGTTTGGGGCAGAGCAACACTGAAGCTTTCTTT	CASSLGQSNTEAFF
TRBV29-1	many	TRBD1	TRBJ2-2	TGCAGCGCCCTTACTGATGACAGGGGTTACACCGGGGAGCTGTTTTTT	CSALTDDRGYTGELFF
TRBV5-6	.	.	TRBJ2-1	TGTGCCAGCAGCTTTGACCGGGTACCCTACAATGAGCAGTTCTTC	CASSFDRVPYNEQFF
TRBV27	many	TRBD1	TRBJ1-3	TGTGCCAGCAGTCAGACAGGGTACGGAAACACCATATATTTT	CASSQTGYGNTIYF
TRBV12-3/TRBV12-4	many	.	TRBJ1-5	TGTGCCAGCAGCTTGGGAGGGGGCAATCAGCCCCAGCATTTT	CASSLGGGNQPQHF
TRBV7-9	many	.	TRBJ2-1	TGTGCCAGCAGCTTAGGGAGGGCAGGGGATGAGCAGTTCTTC	CASSLGRAGDEQFF
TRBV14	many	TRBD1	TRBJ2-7	TGTGCCAGCAGCCAACGGGACAGCAACTACGAGCAGTACTTC	CASSQRDSNYEQYF
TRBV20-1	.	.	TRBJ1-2	TGCAGTGCTAGAGGGGAATTAGGTCGCGATGGCTACACCTTC	CSARGELGRDGYTF
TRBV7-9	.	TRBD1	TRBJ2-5	TGTGCCAGCAGCCCCTCGGGACAGGGGGTCCAGGGGACCCAGTACTTC	CASSPSGQGVQGTQYF
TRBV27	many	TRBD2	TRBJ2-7	TGTGCCAGCAACCCCCGGGAGGGGGCCTACGAGCAGTACTTC	CASNPREGAYEQYF
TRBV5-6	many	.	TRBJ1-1	TGTGCCAGCAGCTTGGGCCTGTCGAACTGGAATGCTGAAGCTTTCTTT	CASSLGLSNWNAEAFF
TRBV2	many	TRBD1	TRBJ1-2	TGTGCCACCGGACAGGGTGATGGCTACACCTTC	CATGQGDGYTF
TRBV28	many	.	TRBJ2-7	TGTGCCAGCAGCTCGGACGGCACCTACGAGCAGTACTTC	CASSSDGTYEQYF
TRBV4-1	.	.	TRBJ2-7	TGCGCCAGCAACCACAGCCTAGCAGGTACTTACGAGCAGTACTTC	CASNHSLAGTYEQYF
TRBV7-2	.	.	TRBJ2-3	TGTGCCAGCAGCTTAGGGACATCTTGGGAGGCAGATACGCAGTATTTT	CASSLGTSWEADTQYF
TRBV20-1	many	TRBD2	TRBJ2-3	TGCAGTGCCGCCCCGGGACTATTCACAGATACGCAGTATTTT	CSAAPGLFTDTQYF
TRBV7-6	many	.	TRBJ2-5	TGTGCCAGCAGCTTAGTTATGAAAGGGGAGACCCAGTACTTC	CASSLVMKGETQYF
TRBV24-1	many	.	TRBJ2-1	TGTGCCACCAGTGGGGGACTCCTTGATAGAGGCAATGAGCAGTTCTTC	CATSGGLLDRGNEQFF